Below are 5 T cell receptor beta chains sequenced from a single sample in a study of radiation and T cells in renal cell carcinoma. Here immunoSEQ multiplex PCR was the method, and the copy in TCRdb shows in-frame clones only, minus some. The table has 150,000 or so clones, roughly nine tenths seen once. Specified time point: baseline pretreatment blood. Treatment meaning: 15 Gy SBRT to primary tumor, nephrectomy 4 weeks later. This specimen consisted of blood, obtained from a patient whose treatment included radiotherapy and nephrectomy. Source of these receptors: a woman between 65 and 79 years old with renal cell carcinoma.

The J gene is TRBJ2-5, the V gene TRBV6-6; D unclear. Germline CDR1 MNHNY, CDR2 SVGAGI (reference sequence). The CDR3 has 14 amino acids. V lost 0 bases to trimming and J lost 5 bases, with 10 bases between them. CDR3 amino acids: CASSYSVTLETQYF. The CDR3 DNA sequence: TGTGCCAGCAGTTACTCGGTTACCCTGGAGACCCAGTACTTC.

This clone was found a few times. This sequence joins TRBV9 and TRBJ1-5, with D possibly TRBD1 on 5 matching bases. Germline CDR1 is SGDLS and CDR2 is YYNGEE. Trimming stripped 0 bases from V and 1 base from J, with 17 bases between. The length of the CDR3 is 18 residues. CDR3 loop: CASSVGEGGGASNQPQHF. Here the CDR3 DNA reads TGTGCCAGCAGCGTAGGGGAGGGAGGAGGGGCGAGCAATCAGCCCCAGCATTTT. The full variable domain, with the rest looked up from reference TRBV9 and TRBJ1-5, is DSGVTQTPKHLITATGQRVTLRCSPRSGDLSVYWYQQSLDQGLQFLIQYYNGEERAKGNILERFSAQQFPDLHSELNLSSLELGDSALYFCASSVGEGGGASNQPQHFGDGTRLSIL.

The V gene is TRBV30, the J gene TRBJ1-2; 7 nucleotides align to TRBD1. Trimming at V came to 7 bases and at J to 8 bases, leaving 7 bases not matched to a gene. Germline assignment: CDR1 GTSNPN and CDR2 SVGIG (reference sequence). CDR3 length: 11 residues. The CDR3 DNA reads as TGTGCCTCCAGGGGGTTTCGGGGCTACACCTTC. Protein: CASRGFRGYTF.

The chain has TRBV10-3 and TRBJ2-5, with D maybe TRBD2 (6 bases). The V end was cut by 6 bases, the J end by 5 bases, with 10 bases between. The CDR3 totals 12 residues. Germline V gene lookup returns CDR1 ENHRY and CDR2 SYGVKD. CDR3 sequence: CAIRRDEETQYF. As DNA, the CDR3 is TGTGCCATCAGGCGGGACGAGGAGACCCAGTACTTC.

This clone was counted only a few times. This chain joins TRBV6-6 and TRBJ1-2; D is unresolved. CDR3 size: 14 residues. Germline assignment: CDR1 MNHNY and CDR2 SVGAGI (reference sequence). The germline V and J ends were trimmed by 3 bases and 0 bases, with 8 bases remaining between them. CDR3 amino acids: CASSYSGSNYGYTF. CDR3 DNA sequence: TGTGCCAGCAGTTATTCCGGCTCTAACTATGGCTACACCTTC.